Following are 26 T cell receptor beta chains from one sample sequenced in a study of blood T cell repertoires in COVID-19. TCRdb's table, derived via immunoSEQ multiplex PCR, lists solely in-frame clones and lacks some. Among about 240,000 clones listed, 87% were seen once. The sequenced sample was PBMCs or T cells enriched from blood (not recorded which). The receptors were sampled from a young woman with acute COVID-19.

This clone has more than one count but fewer than ten. The rearrangement uses TRBV14 and TRBJ1-2, with D perhaps TRBD1 (5 bases). CDR3 length: 13 amino acids. The V gene's germline CDR1 is SGHDN and CDR2 FVKESK. The V gene lost 4 bases and the J gene lost 9 bases, with 15 bases spanning the gap. CDR3 protein: CASSPGGLGSYTF. CDR3 in DNA: TGTGCCAGCAGCCCGGGGGGTCTTGGTAGCTACACCTTC. The entire variable domain, with the rest obtained from reference TRBV14 and TRBJ1-2, is as follows: EAGVTQFPSHSVIEKGQTVTLRCDPISGHDNLYWYRRVMGKEIKFLLHFVKESKQDESGMPNNRFLAERTGGTYSTLKVQPAELEDSGVYFCASSPGGLGSYTFGSGTRLTVV.

V is TRBV5-4 and J is TRBJ1-1; the D is unclear. The CDR3 has 14 amino acids. Trimming left V 0 bases short and J 1 base short, with 7 bases between. Germline lookup yields CDR1 SGHNT and CDR2 YYREEE (reference sequence). The CDR3 spells CASSLVEENTEAFF. The CDR3 nucleotides read TGTGCCAGCAGCTTGGTTGAGGAGAACACTGAAGCTTTCTTT. Full variable domain (remainder filled in from reference TRBV5-4 and TRBJ1-1): ETGVTQSPTHLIKTRGQQVTLRCSSQSGHNTVSWYQQALGQGPQFIFQYYREEENGRGNFPPRFSGLQFPNYSSELNVNALELDDSALYLCASSLVEENTEAFFGQGTRLTVV.

The V gene is TRBV5-4, the J gene TRBJ2-4; 8 bases line up with TRBD2. Per the germline V gene, CDR1 is SGHNT and CDR2 is YYREEE (reference sequence). The V gene end was trimmed by 6 bases and the J gene end by 0 bases; junction bases not matched to a gene: 8. The CDR3 consists of 16 residues. The CDR3 DNA follows: TGTGCCAGCACCCAGCGGGGGATGCTAGCCAAAAACATTCAGTACTTC. It specifies CASTQRGMLAKNIQYF. The full variable domain, rest sourced from reference TRBV5-4 and TRBJ2-4, is ETGVTQSPTHLIKTRGQQVTLRCSSQSGHNTVSWYQQALGQGPQFIFQYYREEENGRGNFPPRFSGLQFPNYSSELNVNALELDDSALYLCASTQRGMLAKNIQYFGAGTRLSVL.

This clone was detected ten times or more. CDR3 in DNA: TGCGCCAGCAGCTTGGGGCCCCACGAGCAGTACTTC. This codes for CASSLGPHEQYF. The chain has TRBV5-1 and TRBJ2-7; no reliable D call. V lost 0 bases to trimming and J lost 5 bases, with 6 bases between them. From germline, CDR1 is SGHRS and CDR2 YFSETQ. CDR3 size: 12 residues.

V usage is TRBV7-8 and J usage is TRBJ1-5; D is uncertain. Germline CDR1 reads SGHVS; CDR2 reads FQNEAQ. The CDR3 consists of 13 residues. V lost 1 base and J 2 bases, leaving 3 bases between the germline ends. The DNA of the CDR3 is TGTGCCAGCAGCTTAGAGCGCAATCAGCCCCAGCATTTT. This gives the protein CASSLERNQPQHF.

This chain links TRBV10-2 with TRBJ1-2; unclear D gene. V was shortened by 3 bases and J by 10 bases, with 15 bases between the two germline ends. The CDR3 is 13 residues long. Germline CDR1 and CDR2: WSHSY and SAAADI. In DNA, the CDR3 is TGCGCCAGCAGTGAATTTGCGAGGGAAGACTACACCTTC. Translation gives CASSEFAREDYTF.

The chain recombines TRBV27 with TRBJ2-7, with a weak D call TRBD2 (5 bases). Per germline, CDR1 MNHEY and CDR2 SMNVEV (reference sequence). The CDR3 covers 16 residues. Trimming left V 2 bases short and J 5 bases short, with 19 bases between. The CDR3 DNA reads TGTGCCAGCAGTTTAAGTGGTAGCGCCTATGGCAACGAGCAGTACTTC. It translates to CASSLSGSAYGNEQYF.

Here the CDR3 reads CASSIGPRRGLGYTF. The CDR3 bases are TGTGCCAGTAGTATAGGCCCGAGGAGGGGGCTTGGCTACACCTTC. This rearrangement joins TRBV19 to TRBJ1-2; TRBD1 matches 7 bases. CDR1 is LNHDA and CDR2 is SQIVND in the germline V gene (reference sequence). This CDR3 is 15 amino acids long. The junction had 9 bases not matched to a gene; V was cut back by 1 base and J by 7 bases.

This clone showed up just once. The J gene is TRBJ2-2, the V gene TRBV19; TRBD2 is a possible D gene (5 bases). CDR3 length: 14 residues. Germline values: CDR1 LNHDA, CDR2 SQIVND (reference sequence). V shed 7 bases and J shed 0 bases, with 9 bases lying between them. For the CDR3, the DNA is TGTGCCAGTAATACGGGAACGAACACCGGGGAGCTGTTTTTT. It codes for CASNTGTNTGELFF. Variable domain in full (rest from reference TRBV19 and TRBJ2-2): DGGITQSPKYLFRKEGQNVTLSCEQNLNHDAMYWYRQDPGQGLRLIYYSQIVNDFQKGDIAEGYSVSREKKESFPLTVTSAQKNPTAFYLCASNTGTNTGELFFGEGSRLTVL.

The chain has TRBV20-1 and TRBJ2-7; 7 bases are a match to TRBD1. Trimming at V came to 3 bases and at J to 0 bases, leaving 8 bases not matched to a gene. Germline assignment: CDR1 DFQATT and CDR2 SNEGSKA (reference sequence). This CDR3 spans 15 amino acids. The CDR3 spells CSASPPHRGSYEQYF. In DNA form, the CDR3 reads TGCAGTGCTAGTCCCCCGCACAGGGGCTCCTACGAGCAGTACTTC.

The CDR3 spells CASNRQGRGNTIYF. CDR3 DNA: TGTGCCAGCAACCGGCAGGGGCGAGGAAACACCATATATTTT. The chain carries TRBV3-1 (or the pseudogene TRBV3-2) and TRBJ1-3, with D perhaps TRBD1 (6 bases). Trimming removed 7 bases at V and 4 bases at J, with 14 bases between. The CDR3 contains 14 residues. The germline gives CDR1 LGHDT, CDR2 YNNKEL (reference sequence).

This chain uses TRBV4-1 with TRBJ1-1; the match to TRBD1 covers 8 bases. The CDR3 consists of 16 residues. The germline CDR1 and CDR2 sequences are MGHRA and YSYEKL. V trimming: 3 bases; J trimming: 2 bases; junction bases outside the gene matches: 8. CDR3 protein: CASSQTRTGPNTEAFF. DNA for the CDR3: TGCGCCAGCAGCCAGACTAGGACAGGGCCCAACACTGAAGCTTTCTTT.

The V and J genes are TRBV5-1 and TRBJ2-3; TRBD2 aligns across 8 bases. The CDR3 spans 15 residues. The junction had 4 bases not matched to a gene; V was cut back by 1 base and J by 3 bases. In germline, CDR1 is SGHRS, CDR2 YFSETQ. The DNA for the CDR3 is TGCGCCAGCAGCTTGTACGGGGGGGAGACAGATACGCAGTATTTT. Its translation is CASSLYGGETDTQYF. Based on the CDR3 plus reference TRBV5-1 and TRBJ2-3, the full variable domain is KAGVTQTPRYLIKTRGQQVTLSCSPISGHRSVSWYQQTPGQGLQFLFEYFSETQRNKGNFPGRFSGRQFSNSRSEMNVSTLELGDSALYLCASSLYGGETDTQYFGPGTRLTVL.

V is TRBV4-1 and J is TRBJ1-2; D is undetermined. Germline lookup yields CDR1 MGHRA and CDR2 YSYEKL. The CDR3 contains 19 residues. V was shortened by 10 bases and J by 4 bases, with 34 bases between the two germline ends. The CDR3 loop is CATTQSLLLGEPYLYGYTF. DNA of the CDR3: TGCGCCACTACGCAGTCCCTCCTCCTCGGGGAGCCCTATCTCTATGGCTACACCTTC.

V and J are TRBV2 and TRBJ2-1, with 11 bases matching TRBD2. This CDR3 has 16 amino acids. V lost 1 base and J lost 6; bases outside the gene matches: 5. Per germline, CDR1 SNHLY and CDR2 FYNNEI. The CDR3 DNA is TGTGCCAGCAGTGAAGATAGCGGGGGGGCAATCAATGAGCAGTTCTTC. This encodes CASSEDSGGAINEQFF. Filled out from reference TRBV2 and TRBJ2-1, the complete variable domain reads EPEVTQTPSHQVTQMGQEVILRCVPISNHLYFYWYRQILGQKVEFLVSFYNNEISEKSEIFDDQFSVERPDGSNFTLKIRSTKLEDSAMYFCASSEDSGGAINEQFFGPGTRLTVL.

This clone was observed a few times. The chain is built from TRBV29-1 and TRBJ2-2, with D perhaps TRBD2 (6 bases). With 7 bases removed from V and 0 bases from J, the gap between germline ends came to 12 bases. CDR3 length: 14 amino acids. Per germline, CDR1 SQVTM and CDR2 ANQGSEA. CDR3 bases: TGCAGCGGCACTGGCGGGGCGAACACCGGGGAGCTGTTTTTT. Translating it yields CSGTGGANTGELFF.

The rearrangement uses TRBV18 and TRBJ2-7; D may be TRBD1 (6 bases). Trimming removed 3 bases from V and 0 bases from J, with 12 bases in between. Germline V CDR1 and CDR2: KGHSH, LQKENI. The CDR3 is 15 residues long. The CDR3 DNA reads as TGTGCCAGCTCACCTTTGGAGGACAGCTCCTACGAGCAGTACTTC. The encoded protein is CASSPLEDSSYEQYF.

The chain recombines TRBV5-1 with TRBJ1-1; TRBD1 might be the D (6 bases). CDR3 length: 14 residues. Deletions cut 2 bases from V and 4 bases from J, with 12 bases between. Germline CDR1 reads SGHRS; CDR2 reads YFSETQ. CDR3 bases: TGCGCCAGCAGCTTTGGGGGCGAGGTCACTGAAGCTTTCTTT. Encoded protein: CASSFGGEVTEAFF.

The genes are TRBV6-6 and TRBJ2-1, with D uncertain. Trimming pared 4 bases from V and 2 bases from J, leaving 15 bases between. The V gene's germline CDR1 is MNHNY and CDR2 SVGAGI (reference sequence). The CDR3 has 16 residues. CDR3 nucleotide sequence: TGTGCCAGCAGTTCTCCCTTCGCGGTGCCCTACAATGAGCAGTTCTTC. It specifies CASSSPFAVPYNEQFF.

This clone appeared once. V is TRBV3-1 (or the pseudogene TRBV3-2) and J is TRBJ2-4, with 8 bases matching TRBD1. V shed 4 bases, J shed 6 bases, and the junction held 5 bases outside the gene matches. Germline values: CDR1 LGHDT, CDR2 YNNKEL (reference sequence). The CDR3 consists of 14 residues. The CDR3 DNA is TGTGCCAGCAGCCCGACCGGACAGGGAAACATTCAGTACTTC. It codes for CASSPTGQGNIQYF.

The chain carries TRBV14 and TRBJ2-5; 9 bases are shared with TRBD2. The V and J ends lost 1 base and 4 bases, in that order; junction bases with no gene match: 4. CDR1 SGHDN and CDR2 FVKESK come from the germline V gene. The CDR3 loop spans 15 amino acids. CDR3: CASSQVSGGGETQYF. In DNA form, the CDR3 reads TGTGCCAGCAGCCAAGTTAGCGGGGGCGGAGAGACCCAGTACTTC.

The chain links TRBV29-1 to TRBJ2-7, with TRBD1 as a possible D gene (6 bases). This CDR3 has 12 residues. Germline CDR1 is SQVTM and CDR2 is ANQGSEA. With 7 bases removed from V and 3 bases from J, the gap between germline ends came to 13 bases. The chain's CDR3 is CSALTGNYEQYF. The CDR3 bases are TGCAGCGCCCTCACAGGGAACTACGAGCAGTACTTC.

V is TRBV29-1 and J is TRBJ2-7; perhaps TRBD1 as D (5 bases). The CDR3 is 12 residues long. Germline CDR1 is SQVTM and CDR2 is ANQGSEA. Deletions cut 7 bases from V and 2 bases from J, with 12 bases between. The DNA of the CDR3 is TGCAGCGCCACCGACAGACCCTACGAGCAGTACTTC. Amino acid sequence: CSATDRPYEQYF.

In the case of this clone: A read error may account for a junction end that differs from germline. The genes are TRBV19 and TRBJ1-1, with TRBD1 as a possible D gene (5 bases). CDR3 size: 13 residues. The germline CDR1 and CDR2 sequences are LNHDA and SQIVND (reference sequence). CDR3 nucleotides: TGTGCCAGTATGCGGGGGGAGAACGCTGAAGCTTTCTTT. This translates into CASMRGENAEAFF.

Here the CDR3 DNA reads TGTGCCAGTAGCCGCCGGGACACACAAGAGACCCAGTACTTC. Amino acid sequence: CASSRRDTQETQYF. The chain uses TRBV19 and TRBJ2-5; weak D call: TRBD1 (6 bases). The germline gives CDR1 LNHDA, CDR2 SQIVND (reference sequence). This CDR3 spans 14 amino acids. With 6 bases removed from V and 2 bases from J, the gap between germline ends came to 13 bases.

The chain is built from TRBV19 and TRBJ2-3, with D possibly being TRBD1 (5 bases). V lost 7 bases and J 1 base, leaving 15 bases between the germline ends. Germline V gives CDR1 LNHDA, CDR2 SQIVND (reference sequence). There are 15 residues in the CDR3. CDR3 DNA sequence: TGTGCCAGTAAGATAGGGGCGCTGGGCACAGATACGCAGTATTTT. This sequence encodes CASKIGALGTDTQYF.